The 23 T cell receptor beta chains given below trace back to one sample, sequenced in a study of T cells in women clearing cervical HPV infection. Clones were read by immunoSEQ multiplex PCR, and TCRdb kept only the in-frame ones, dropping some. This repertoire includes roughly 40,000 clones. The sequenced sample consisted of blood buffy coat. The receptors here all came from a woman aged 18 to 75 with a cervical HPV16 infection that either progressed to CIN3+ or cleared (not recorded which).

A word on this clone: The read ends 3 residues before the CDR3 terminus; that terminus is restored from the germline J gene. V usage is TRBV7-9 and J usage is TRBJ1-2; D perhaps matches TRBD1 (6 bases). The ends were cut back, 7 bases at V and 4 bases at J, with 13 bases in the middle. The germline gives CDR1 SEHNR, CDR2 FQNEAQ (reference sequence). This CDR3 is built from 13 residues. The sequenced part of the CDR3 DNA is TGTGCCAGCACGAAGACAGGCCTCTATGGC. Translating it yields CASTKTGLYG. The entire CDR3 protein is CASTKTGLYGYTF. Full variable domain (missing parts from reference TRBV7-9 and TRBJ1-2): DTGVSQNPRHKITKRGQNVTFRCDPISEHNRLYWYRQTLGQGPEFLTYFQNEAQLEKSRLLSDRFSAERPKGSFSTLEIQRTEQGDSAMYLCASTKTGLYGYTFGSGTRLTVV.

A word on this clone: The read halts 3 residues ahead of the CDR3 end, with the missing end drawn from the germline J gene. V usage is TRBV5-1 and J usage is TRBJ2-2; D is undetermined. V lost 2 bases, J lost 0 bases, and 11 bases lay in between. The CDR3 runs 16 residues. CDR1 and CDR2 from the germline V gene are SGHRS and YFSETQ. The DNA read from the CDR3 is TGCGCCAGCAGCTTAAAGAGCTCATCGAACACCGGGGAG. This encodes CASSLKSSSNTGE. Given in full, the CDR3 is CASSLKSSSNTGELFF. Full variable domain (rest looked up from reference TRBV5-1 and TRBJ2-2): KAGVTQTPRYLIKTRGQQVTLSCSPISGHRSVSWYQQTPGQGLQFLFEYFSETQRNKGNFPGRFSGRQFSNSRSEMNVSTLELGDSALYLCASSLKSSSNTGELFFGEGSRLTVL.

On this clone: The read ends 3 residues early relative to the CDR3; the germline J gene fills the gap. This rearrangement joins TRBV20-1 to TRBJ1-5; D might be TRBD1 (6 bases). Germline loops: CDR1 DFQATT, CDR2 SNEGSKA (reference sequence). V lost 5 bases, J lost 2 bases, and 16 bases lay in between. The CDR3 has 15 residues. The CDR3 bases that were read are TGCAGTGCTTCCCTCGCCAGGGGCGGCAATCAGCCC. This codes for CSASLARGGNQP. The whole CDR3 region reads CSASLARGGNQPQHF.

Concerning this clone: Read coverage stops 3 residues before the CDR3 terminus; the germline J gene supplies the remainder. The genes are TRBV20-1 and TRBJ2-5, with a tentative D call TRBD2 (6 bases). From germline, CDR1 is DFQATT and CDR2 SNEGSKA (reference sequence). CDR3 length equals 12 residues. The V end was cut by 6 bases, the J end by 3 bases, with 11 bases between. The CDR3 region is CSAKEGKETQYF. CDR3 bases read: TGCAGTGCCAAGGAGGGGAAAGAGACC.

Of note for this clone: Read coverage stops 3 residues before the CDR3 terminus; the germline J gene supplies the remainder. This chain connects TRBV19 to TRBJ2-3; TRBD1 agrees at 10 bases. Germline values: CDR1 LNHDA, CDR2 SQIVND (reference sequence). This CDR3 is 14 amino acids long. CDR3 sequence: CASGDGTGVKPQYF. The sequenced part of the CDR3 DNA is TGTGCCAGTGGCGACGGGACAGGGGTTAAGCCG. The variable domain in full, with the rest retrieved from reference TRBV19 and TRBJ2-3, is DGGITQSPKYLFRKEGQNVTLSCEQNLNHDAMYWYRQDPGQGLRLIYYSQIVNDFQKGDIAEGYSVSREKKESFPLTVTSAQKNPTAFYLCASGDGTGVKPQYFGPGTRLTVL.

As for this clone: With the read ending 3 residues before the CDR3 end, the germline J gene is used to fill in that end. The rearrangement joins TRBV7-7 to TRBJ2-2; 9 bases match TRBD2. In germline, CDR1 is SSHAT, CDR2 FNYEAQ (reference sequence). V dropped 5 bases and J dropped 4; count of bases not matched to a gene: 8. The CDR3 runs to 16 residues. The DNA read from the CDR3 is TGTGCCAGCAGCCATGTAGCGGGAGAGGTCACCGGGGAG. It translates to CASSHVAGEVTGE. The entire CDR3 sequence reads CASSHVAGEVTGELFF.

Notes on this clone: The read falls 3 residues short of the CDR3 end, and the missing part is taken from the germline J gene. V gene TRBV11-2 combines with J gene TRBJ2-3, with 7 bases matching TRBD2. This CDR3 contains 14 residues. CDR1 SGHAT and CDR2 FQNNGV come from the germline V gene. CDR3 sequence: CASSLRPSGDTQYF. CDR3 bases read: TGTGCCAGCAGCTTACGCCCTAGCGGTGACACG.

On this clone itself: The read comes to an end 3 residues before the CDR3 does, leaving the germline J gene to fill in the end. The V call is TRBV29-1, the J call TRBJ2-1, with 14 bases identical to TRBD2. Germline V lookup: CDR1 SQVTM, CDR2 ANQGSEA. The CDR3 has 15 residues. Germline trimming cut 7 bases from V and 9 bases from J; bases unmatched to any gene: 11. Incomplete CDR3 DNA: TGCAGCGGTCGACTAGCGGGGGGGCGCGGGGGTGAG. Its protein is CSGRLAGGRGGE. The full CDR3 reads CSGRLAGGRGGEQFF.

The CDR3 loop reads CASSPTGGNSPLFF. The covered CDR3 bases are TGTGCCAGCTCACCGACAGGGGGGAATTCACCA. The rearrangement links TRBV18 to TRBJ1-4; 9 bases line up with TRBD1. The read finishes 3 residues shy of the CDR3 end, and the germline J gene is used to complete it. The CDR3 is 14 amino acids. Germline assignment: CDR1 KGHSH and CDR2 LQKENI.

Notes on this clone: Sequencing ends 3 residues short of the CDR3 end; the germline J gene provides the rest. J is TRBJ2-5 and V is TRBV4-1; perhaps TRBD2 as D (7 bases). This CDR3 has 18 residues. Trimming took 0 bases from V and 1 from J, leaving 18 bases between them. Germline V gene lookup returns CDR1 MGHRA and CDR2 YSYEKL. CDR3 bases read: TGCGCCAGCAGCCAAGATGGCCTTAGGGGGGGAACCCAAGAGACC. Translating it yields CASSQDGLRGGTQET. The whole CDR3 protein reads CASSQDGLRGGTQETQYF.

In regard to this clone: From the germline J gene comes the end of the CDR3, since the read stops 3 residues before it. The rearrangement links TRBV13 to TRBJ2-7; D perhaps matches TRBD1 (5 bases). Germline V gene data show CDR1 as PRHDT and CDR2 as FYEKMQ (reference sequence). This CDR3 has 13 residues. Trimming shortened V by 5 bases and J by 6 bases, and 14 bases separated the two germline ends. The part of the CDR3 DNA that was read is TGTGCCAGCAGCCCAGCCCAGGGTCTCGAG. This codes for CASSPAQGLE. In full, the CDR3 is CASSPAQGLEQYF. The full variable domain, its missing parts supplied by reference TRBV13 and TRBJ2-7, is AAGVIQSPRHLIKEKRETATLKCYPIPRHDTVYWYQQGPGQDPQFLISFYEKMQSDKGSIPDRFSAQQFSDYHSELNMSSLELGDSALYFCASSPAQGLEQYFGPGTRLTVT.

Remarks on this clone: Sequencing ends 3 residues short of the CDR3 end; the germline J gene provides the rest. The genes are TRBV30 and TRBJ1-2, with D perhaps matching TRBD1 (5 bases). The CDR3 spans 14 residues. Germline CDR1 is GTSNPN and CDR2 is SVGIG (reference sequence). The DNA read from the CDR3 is TGTGCCTGGAGTGAAGCCAGGGAAAGCGGGGGC. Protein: CAWSEARESGG. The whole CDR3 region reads CAWSEARESGGYTF.

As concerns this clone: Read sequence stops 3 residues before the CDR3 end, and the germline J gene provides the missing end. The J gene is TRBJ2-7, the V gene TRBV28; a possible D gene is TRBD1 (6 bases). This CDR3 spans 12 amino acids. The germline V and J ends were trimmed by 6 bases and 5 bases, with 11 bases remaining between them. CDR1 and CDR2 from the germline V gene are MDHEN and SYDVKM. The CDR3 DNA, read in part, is TGTGCCAGCAGACAGGGCAGGAACGAG. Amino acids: CASRQGRNE. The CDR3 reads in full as CASRQGRNEQYF.

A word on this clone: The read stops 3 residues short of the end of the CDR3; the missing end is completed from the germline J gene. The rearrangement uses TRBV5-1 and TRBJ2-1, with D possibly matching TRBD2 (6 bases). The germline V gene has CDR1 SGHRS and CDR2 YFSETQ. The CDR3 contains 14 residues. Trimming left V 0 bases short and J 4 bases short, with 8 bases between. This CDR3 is CASSLGGEYNEQFF. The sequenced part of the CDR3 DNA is TGCGCCAGCAGCTTGGGGGGGGAATACAATGAG.

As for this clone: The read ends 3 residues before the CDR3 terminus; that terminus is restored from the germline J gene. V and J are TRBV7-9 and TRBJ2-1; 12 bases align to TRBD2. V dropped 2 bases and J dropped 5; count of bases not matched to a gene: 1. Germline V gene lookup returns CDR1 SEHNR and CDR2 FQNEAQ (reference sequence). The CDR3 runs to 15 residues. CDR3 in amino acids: CASSLLAGGDNEQFF. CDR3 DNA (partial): TGTGCCAGCAGCTTACTAGCGGGAGGGGACAATGAG.

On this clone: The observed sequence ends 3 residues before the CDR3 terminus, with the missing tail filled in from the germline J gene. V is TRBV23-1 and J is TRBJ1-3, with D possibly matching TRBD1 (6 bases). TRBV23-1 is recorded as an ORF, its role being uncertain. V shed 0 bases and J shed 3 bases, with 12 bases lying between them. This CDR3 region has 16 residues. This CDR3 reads CASSQSKGVFGNTIYF. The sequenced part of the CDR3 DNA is TGCGCCAGCAGTCAATCGAAGGGGGTATTTGGAAACACC.

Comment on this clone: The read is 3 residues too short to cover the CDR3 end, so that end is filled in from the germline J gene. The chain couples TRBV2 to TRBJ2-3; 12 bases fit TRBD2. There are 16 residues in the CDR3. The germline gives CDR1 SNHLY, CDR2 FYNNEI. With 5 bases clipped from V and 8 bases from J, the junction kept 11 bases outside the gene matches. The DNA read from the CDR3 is TGTGCCAGCAGTCCCCTCCTAGCGGGAGGGCGGGGTACG. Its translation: CASSPLLAGGRGT. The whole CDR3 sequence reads CASSPLLAGGRGTQYF.

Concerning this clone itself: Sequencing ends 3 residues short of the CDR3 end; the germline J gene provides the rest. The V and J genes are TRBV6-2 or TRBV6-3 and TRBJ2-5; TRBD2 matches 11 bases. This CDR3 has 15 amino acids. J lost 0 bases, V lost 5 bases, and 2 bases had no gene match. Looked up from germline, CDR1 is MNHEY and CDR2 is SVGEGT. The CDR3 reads CASSPSGGHQETQYF. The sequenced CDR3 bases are TGTGCCAGCAGTCCTAGCGGGGGGCACCAAGAGACC.

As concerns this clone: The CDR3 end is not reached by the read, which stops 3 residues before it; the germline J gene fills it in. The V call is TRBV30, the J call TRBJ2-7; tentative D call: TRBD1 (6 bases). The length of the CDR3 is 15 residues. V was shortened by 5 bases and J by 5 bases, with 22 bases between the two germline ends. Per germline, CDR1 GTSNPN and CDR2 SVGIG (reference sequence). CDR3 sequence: CAWGIGTFRDHEQYF. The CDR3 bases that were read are TGTGCCTGGGGGATTGGGACATTTCGCGATCACGAG.

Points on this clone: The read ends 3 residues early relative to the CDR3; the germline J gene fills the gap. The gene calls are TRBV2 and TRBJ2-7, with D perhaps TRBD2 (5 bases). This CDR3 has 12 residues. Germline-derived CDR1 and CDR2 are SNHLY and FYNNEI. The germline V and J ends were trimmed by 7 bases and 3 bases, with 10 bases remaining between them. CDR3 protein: CASIGVGYEQYF. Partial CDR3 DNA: TGTGCCAGCATCGGGGTTGGCTACGAG.

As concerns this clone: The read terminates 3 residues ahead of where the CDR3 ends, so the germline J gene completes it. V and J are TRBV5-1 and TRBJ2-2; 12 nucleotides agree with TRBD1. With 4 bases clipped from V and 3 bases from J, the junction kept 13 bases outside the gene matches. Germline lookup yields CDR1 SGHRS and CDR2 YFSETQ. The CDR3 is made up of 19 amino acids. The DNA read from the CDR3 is TGCGCCAGCAGCGGCATCCGGGACAGGGGGCTTGCTGACACCGGGGAG. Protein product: CASSGIRDRGLADTGE. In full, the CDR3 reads CASSGIRDRGLADTGELFF.

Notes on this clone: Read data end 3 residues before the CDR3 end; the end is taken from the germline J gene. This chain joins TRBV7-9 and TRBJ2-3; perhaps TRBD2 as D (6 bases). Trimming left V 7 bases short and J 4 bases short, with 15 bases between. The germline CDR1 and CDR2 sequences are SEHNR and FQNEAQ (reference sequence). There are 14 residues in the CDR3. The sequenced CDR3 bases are TGTGCCAGCACCTTGGAGGGTAGGCCAGATACG. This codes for CASTLEGRPDT. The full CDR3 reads CASTLEGRPDTQYF.

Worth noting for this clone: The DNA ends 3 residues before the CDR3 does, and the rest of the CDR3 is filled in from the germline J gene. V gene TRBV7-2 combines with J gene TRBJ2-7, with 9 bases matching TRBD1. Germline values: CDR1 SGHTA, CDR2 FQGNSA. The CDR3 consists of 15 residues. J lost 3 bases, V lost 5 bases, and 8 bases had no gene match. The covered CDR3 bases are TGTGCCAGCAGCCCGCGGGGACAGGGTATCTACGAG. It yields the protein CASSPRGQGIYE. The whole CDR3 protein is CASSPRGQGIYEQYF. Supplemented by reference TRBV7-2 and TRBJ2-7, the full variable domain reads GAGVSQSPSNKVTEKGKDVELRCDPISGHTALYWYRQSLGQGLEFLIYFQGNSAPDKSGLPSDRFSAERTGGSVSTLTIQRTQQEDSAVYLCASSPRGQGIYEQYFGPGTRLTVT.